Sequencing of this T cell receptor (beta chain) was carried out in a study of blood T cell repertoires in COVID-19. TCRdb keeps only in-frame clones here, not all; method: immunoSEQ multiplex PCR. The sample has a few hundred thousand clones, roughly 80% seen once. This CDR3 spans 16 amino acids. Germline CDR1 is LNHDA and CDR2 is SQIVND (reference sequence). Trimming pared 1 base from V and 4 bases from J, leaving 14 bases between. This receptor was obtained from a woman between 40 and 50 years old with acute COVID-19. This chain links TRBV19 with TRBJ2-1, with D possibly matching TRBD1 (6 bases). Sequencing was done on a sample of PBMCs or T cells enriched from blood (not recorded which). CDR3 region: CASSIADRTTYNEQFF. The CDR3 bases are TGTGCCAGTAGTATAGCGGACAGAACTACGTACAATGAGCAGTTCTTC.